Listed below are T cell receptor beta chains from one sample, sequenced in a study of cytomegalovirus exposure and HLA in healthy donors. Sequencing used immunoSEQ multiplex PCR; TCRdb keeps in-frame clones, though not all of them. The table shows about 83,000 clones, with 95% to 97% occurring only once. Input material: PBMCs. These receptors all stem from a woman younger than 30 in good health and CMV-seronegative. Both conserved end residues are part of each CDR3. D genes are given only for firm matches. Clone size is given for some rows only: seen once, a few or many times, or a class if the clone is expanded.

>TRBD2|-|TRBV2|TRBJ2-1
CASSESGLAGGYNEQFF
TGTGCCAGCAGTGAAAGTGGTCTAGCGGGAGGCTACAATGAGCAGTTCTTC
>-|-|TRBV6-5|TRBJ1-1
CASSWNTEAFF
TGTGCCAGCAGCTGGAACACTGAAGCTTTCTTT
>TRBD1|-|TRBV12-5|TRBJ2-5
CASVYRDRGETQYF
TGTGCTAGTGTTTATCGGGACAGGGGTGAGACCCAGTACTTC
>-|-|TRBV4-1|TRBJ2-1
CASSQAEDEQFF
TGCGCCAGCAGCCAAGCAGAAGATGAGCAGTTCTTC
>-|-|TRBV6-5|TRBJ1-1
CASSYKPAQNTEAFF
TGTGCCAGCAGTTACAAACCCGCGCAGAACACTGAAGCTTTCTTT
>TRBD2|-|TRBV19|TRBJ2-7
CASSAMQGGPYEQYF
TGTGCCAGTTCTGCAATGCAGGGAGGGCCCTACGAGCAGTACTTC
>TRBD2|-|TRBV7-8|TRBJ2-1
CASRPPGLAGISEQFF
TGTGCCAGCAGACCCCCAGGACTAGCGGGAATAAGTGAGCAGTTCTTC
>TRBD1|once|TRBV10-3|TRBJ1-1
CAYSRDRTTEAFF
TGTGCCTATTCCCGGGACAGGACTACTGAAGCTTTCTTT
>TRBD1|-|TRBV4-1|TRBJ2-7
CASSPFLDRDPNGYEQYF
TGCGCCAGCAGCCCATTTTTGGACAGGGATCCTAACGGCTACGAGCAGTACTTC
>TRBD2|few|TRBV10-3|TRBJ2-1
CATHESGGVGEQFF
TGTGCCACCCACGAGAGCGGGGGAGTCGGTGAGCAGTTCTTC
>TRBD2|-|TRBV19|TRBJ2-3
CASTLAGGGTDTQYF
TGTGCCAGTACCTTAGCGGGAGGCGGCACAGATACGCAGTATTTT
>-|-|TRBV18|TRBJ1-1
CASSPTALGAEAFF
TGTGCCAGCTCACCCACGGCCTTAGGGGCTGAAGCTTTCTTT
>TRBD1|-|TRBV5-1|TRBJ2-2
CASSLVQGSGELFF
TGCGCCAGCAGCTTGGTACAGGGGTCCGGGGAGCTGTTTTTT
>-|-|TRBV29-1|TRBJ1-1
CSVAKNTEAFF
TGCAGCGTTGCTAAGAACACTGAAGCTTTCTTT
>TRBD2|once|TRBV27|TRBJ2-1
CASSLTLTSGRPFF
TGTGCCAGCAGTTTAACCCTGACTAGCGGTCGGCCGTTCTTC
>-|-|TRBV7-9|TRBJ1-4
CASSDVVGGMRTNEKLFF
TGTGCCAGCAGCGACGTGGTTGGGGGCATGAGGACTAATGAAAAACTGTTTTTT
>TRBD1|-|TRBV15|TRBJ2-3
CATSTGRTGENTDTQYF
TGTGCCACCAGCACCGGGCGGACAGGGGAGAACACAGATACGCAGTATTTT
>TRBD1|-|TRBV29-1|TRBJ2-1
CSVAGQGAEVVEQFF
TGCAGCGTTGCGGGACAGGGGGCGGAAGTGGTTGAGCAGTTCTTC
>-|-|TRBV11-3|TRBJ2-7
CASSLRTGYEQYF
TGTGCCAGCAGCCTCCGCACAGGCTACGAGCAGTACTTC
>TRBD1|-|TRBV13|TRBJ2-7
CASSGTGRTYEQYF
TGTGCCAGCAGCGGGACAGGGCGGACCTACGAGCAGTACTTC
>-|-|TRBV7-8|TRBJ2-6
CASSLNSQGSGANVLTF
TGTGCCAGCAGCTTAAACTCCCAGGGCTCTGGGGCCAACGTCCTGACTTTC
>TRBD1|-|TRBV4-1|TRBJ1-5
CASSQPDRGGNQPQHF
TGCGCCAGCAGCCAGCCTGACAGGGGTGGCAATCAGCCCCAGCATTTT
>-|-|TRBV28|TRBJ2-1
CASCEASRYNEQFF
TGTGCCAGCTGCGAAGCTTCGCGCTACAATGAGCAGTTCTTC
>-|-|TRBV15|TRBJ1-1
CATSRAVSYYAGGWSNDTEAFF
TGTGCCACCAGCAGAGCTGTTTCGTATTACGCGGGCGGCTGGTCTAACGATACTGAAGCTTTCTTT
>-|-|TRBV19|TRBJ2-7
CASRTMDREGHEQYF
TGTGCCAGTAGGACCATGGACAGGGAGGGTCACGAGCAGTACTTC
>TRBD1|-|TRBV7-8|TRBJ2-3
CASSSNDRDSTDTQYF
TGTGCCAGCAGCTCAAACGACAGGGATAGCACAGATACGCAGTATTTT
>-|-|TRBV5-4|TRBJ1-1
CASSYDRNTEAFF
TGTGCCAGCAGCTACGACAGGAACACTGAAGCTTTCTTT
>TRBD1|-|TRBV10-1|TRBJ1-1
CASIDRVGSAEAFF
TGCGCCAGTATTGACAGGGTTGGGAGCGCTGAAGCTTTCTTT
>TRBD2|-|TRBV29-1|TRBJ2-1
CSATGLAGSRSEQFF
TGCAGCGCGACGGGACTAGCGGGAAGCCGAAGTGAGCAGTTCTTC
>-|once|TRBV7-8|TRBJ2-7
CASSSGWGSSYEQYF
TGTGCCAGCAGCTCGGGTTGGGGCAGCTCCTACGAGCAGTACTTC
>-|-|TRBV6-5|TRBJ2-5
CASSYSRAETQYF
TGTGCCAGCAGTTACAGCAGGGCGGAGACCCAGTACTTC
>-|-|TRBV19|TRBJ2-4
CASSPQGANIQYF
TGTGCCAGTAGTCCCCAAGGGGCAAACATTCAGTACTTC
>-|-|TRBV5-6|TRBJ2-7
CASSLGSRYEQYF
TGTGCCAGCAGCTTGGGGAGTAGGTACGAGCAGTACTTC
>TRBD2|-|TRBV7-2|TRBJ2-1
CASSPAGLAGNEQFF
TGTGCCAGCAGCCCAGCGGGACTAGCTGGGAATGAGCAGTTCTTC
>-|-|TRBV25-1|TRBJ1-1
CASSEWEGLNTEAFF
TGTGCCAGCAGTGAATGGGAGGGGCTGAACACTGAAGCTTTCTTT
>TRBD1|-|TRBV18|TRBJ1-4
CATTQGAATNEKLFF
TGTGCCACTACACAGGGGGCAGCAACTAATGAAAAACTGTTTTTT
>-|-|TRBV6-1|TRBJ1-3
CATNSQPNSGNTIYF
TGTGCCACGAACAGTCAACCTAACTCTGGAAACACCATATATTTT
>-|-|TRBV19|TRBJ2-5
CASSRGQETQYF
TGTGCCAGTAGTCGGGGGCAAGAGACCCAGTACTTC
>-|once|TRBV25-1|TRBJ1-6
CASSGDSSYNSPLHF
TGTGCCAGCAGTGGAGACAGCTCCTATAATTCACCCCTCCACTTT
>TRBD1|-|TRBV5-1|TRBJ2-3
CASSQSTGGKDTQYF
TGCGCCAGCAGCCAATCGACAGGGGGCAAGGATACGCAGTATTTT
>TRBD1|-|TRBV6-5|TRBJ2-7
CASSERHTGTGLYF
TGTGCCAGCAGTGAAAGACACACCGGGACAGGGTTGTACTTC
>TRBD2|-|TRBV18|TRBJ2-2
CASSPPLAGAIGELFF
TGTGCCAGCTCACCCCCTCTAGCGGGAGCGATCGGGGAGCTGTTTTTT
>-|-|TRBV27|TRBJ1-4
CASSTLVPGSEKLFF
TGTGCCAGCAGTACCCTTGTTCCGGGAAGTGAAAAACTGTTTTTT
>TRBD1|-|TRBV5-1|TRBJ1-4
CASSLVLAGGVSEKLFF
TGCGCCAGCAGCTTGGTACTAGCAGGGGGCGTATCTGAAAAACTGTTTTTT
>-|-|TRBV5-8|TRBJ1-2
CASSRGVARGYTF
TGTGCCAGCAGCCGCGGAGTCGCCCGGGGCTACACCTTC
>TRBD2|-|TRBV19|TRBJ2-7
CASSIGPAGAYEQYF
TGTGCCAGTAGTATAGGGCCCGCGGGGGCCTACGAGCAGTACTTC
>-|few|TRBV30|TRBJ1-2
CAWENYGYTF
TGTGCCTGGGAGAACTATGGCTACACCTTC
>-|-|TRBV30|TRBJ1-5
CAWSVLGGQPQHF
TGTGCCTGGAGTGTGTTAGGGGGTCAGCCCCAGCATTTT
>-|-|TRBV4-1|TRBJ2-1
CASSQEGGEQFF
TGCGCCAGCAGCCAAGAGGGGGGTGAGCAGTTCTTC
>TRBD1|-|TRBV10-3|TRBJ1-5
CAITSGQENQPQHF
TGTGCCATCACCTCGGGACAGGAAAATCAGCCCCAGCATTTT
>TRBD2|-|TRBV7-9|TRBJ2-5
CASSLPGLAGGETQYF
TGTGCCAGCAGCTTACCAGGACTAGCGGGAGGAGAGACCCAGTACTTC
>-|-|TRBV14|TRBJ2-1
CASTNGGEQFF
TGTGCCAGCACGAACGGAGGAGAGCAGTTCTTC
>-|-|TRBV7-2|TRBJ1-3
CASGTGISGNTIYF
TGTGCCAGCGGTACAGGGATCTCTGGCAACACCATATATTTT
>TRBD2|-|TRBV5-8|TRBJ2-5
CASSFLGLAGDQETQYF
TGTGCCAGCAGCTTCCTTGGTCTAGCGGGAGATCAGGAGACCCAGTACTTC
>-|-|TRBV19|TRBJ2-4
CASSTPERTSNIQYF
TGTGCCAGTAGTACCCCAGAGAGGACTTCGAACATTCAGTACTTC
>TRBD1|-|TRBV6-5|TRBJ1-3
CASSYRDRIGNTIYF
TGTGCCAGCAGTTACCGGGACAGGATTGGAAACACCATATATTTT
>-|-|TRBV11-2|TRBJ1-5
CASSLADWGQPQHF
TGTGCCAGCAGCTTGGCGGACTGGGGTCAGCCCCAGCATTTT